Presented here are 9 T cell receptor beta chains from one specimen sequenced in a study of cytomegalovirus exposure and HLA in healthy donors. Sequencing was performed with immunoSEQ multiplex PCR; in TCRdb, only in-frame clones are kept and a portion is missing. This table has some 70,000 clones, about 89% appearing once. The sample consisted of PBMCs. These receptors all come from a woman aged 18-29 years in good health and CMV-seronegative.

V gene TRBV10-3 combines with J gene TRBJ2-2, with 9 bases aligning to TRBD1. The CDR3 runs to 16 residues. Trimming at V came to 0 bases and at J to 4 bases, leaving 3 bases not matched to a gene. Germline-derived CDR1 and CDR2 are ENHRY and SYGVKD. The CDR3 spells CAISESRQGVTGELFF. CDR3 DNA sequence: TGTGCCATCAGTGAGTCCCGACAGGGGGTCACCGGGGAGCTGTTTTTT.

V and J are TRBV5-1 and TRBJ2-3, with 9 bases fitting TRBD2. Germline V gene sequence: CDR1 SGHRS, CDR2 YFSETQ. The CDR3 covers 21 residues. The ends lost 4 bases at V and 0 bases at J; junction bases unmatched: 21. In nucleotides, the CDR3 is TGCGCCAGCAGCCAAGACCCCCGGACTAGCGCCACATCTGAGAGCACAGATACGCAGTATTTT. It specifies CASSQDPRTSATSESTDTQYF.

The chain links TRBV29-1 to TRBJ2-3, with a possible D match to TRBD2 (5 bases). Germline CDR1 and CDR2: SQVTM and ANQGSEA. This CDR3 is 11 amino acids long. The CDR3 reads CTFSRADTQYF. CDR3 nucleotides: TGCACCTTCTCGAGGGCAGATACGCAGTATTTT.

The V gene is TRBV7-2, the J gene TRBJ2-4; 12 nucleotides align to TRBD2. Germline loops: CDR1 SGHTA, CDR2 FQGNSA. J was trimmed by 5 bases and V by 5 bases; bases with no gene match: 4. The CDR3 has 15 residues. The CDR3 DNA reads as TGTGCCAGCAGCAGTAGACTAGCGGGAGAAAACATTCAGTACTTC. Translation: CASSSRLAGENIQYF.

The chain carries TRBV5-1 and TRBJ2-3, with 8 bases matching TRBD2. V gave up 2 bases and J gave up 5 bases; unmatched junction bases: 7. The CDR3 has 15 residues. Germline V gene sequence: CDR1 SGHRS, CDR2 YFSETQ. The CDR3 reads CASSLAGDRVDTQYF. DNA of the CDR3: TGCGCCAGCAGCTTAGCGGGAGATCGCGTAGATACGCAGTATTTT.

V gene TRBV19 combines with J gene TRBJ2-2, with D perhaps matching TRBD2 (6 bases). The germline V gene has CDR1 LNHDA and CDR2 SQIVND (reference sequence). The CDR3 has 14 amino acids. Trimming removed 9 bases from V and 1 base from J, with 12 bases in between. The CDR3 bases are TGTGCCAGCCTAGGGAGGTGGAACACCGGGGAGCTGTTTTTT. Translating gives CASLGRWNTGELFF.

This clone was found once. The rearrangement joins TRBV7-2 to TRBJ2-3; D might be TRBD1 (6 bases). CDR1 and CDR2 from the germline V gene are SGHTA and FQGNSA. V dropped 4 bases and J dropped 1 base, with 12 bases sitting between them. This CDR3 is 15 amino acids long. CDR3 sequence: CASSSGVSRTDTQYF. The CDR3 DNA is TGTGCCAGCAGCTCAGGGGTATCCCGCACAGATACGCAGTATTTT.

This chain uses TRBV27 with TRBJ1-1; TRBD1 aligns across 11 bases. Germline CDR1 and CDR2: MNHEY and SMNVEV (reference sequence). Trimming cost V 5 bases and J 10 bases; bases outside gene matches: 9. The CDR3 sequence is 14 residues long. CDR3 bases: TGTGCCAGCAGTGAATGGACAGGGGGCACGAGAGCTTTCTTT. This encodes CASSEWTGGTRAFF.

CDR3 loop: CASSYPGQGAGNTIYF. In DNA form, the CDR3 reads TGTGCCAGCAGCTATCCGGGACAGGGGGCTGGAAACACCATATATTTT. V usage is TRBV5-6 and J usage is TRBJ1-3; 11 positions agree with TRBD1. Germline V gives CDR1 SGHDT, CDR2 YYEEEE. CDR3 length: 16 residues. V was clipped by 3 bases and J by 2 bases; unmatched bases: 4.